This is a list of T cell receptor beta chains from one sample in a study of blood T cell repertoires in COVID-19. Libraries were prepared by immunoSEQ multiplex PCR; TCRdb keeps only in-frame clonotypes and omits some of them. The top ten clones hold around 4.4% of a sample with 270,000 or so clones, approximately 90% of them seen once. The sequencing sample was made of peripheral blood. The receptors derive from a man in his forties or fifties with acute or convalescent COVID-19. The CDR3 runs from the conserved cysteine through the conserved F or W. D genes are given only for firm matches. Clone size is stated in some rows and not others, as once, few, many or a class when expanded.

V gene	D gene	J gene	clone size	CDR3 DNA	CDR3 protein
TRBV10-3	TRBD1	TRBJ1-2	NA	TGTGCCATCAGTGAGTCGAGAGGGACAGTCTATGGCTACACCTTC	CAISESRGTVYGYTF
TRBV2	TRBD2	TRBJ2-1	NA	TGTGCCAGCAGACCCAAGACTAGCGGGGGGGCAAATGAGCAGTTCTTC	CASRPKTSGGANEQFF
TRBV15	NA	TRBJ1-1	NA	TGTGCCACCAGCAGAGATCTGGACAGCTCATCCGGTGCTTTCTTT	CATSRDLDSSSGAFF
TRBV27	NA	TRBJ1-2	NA	TGTGCCAGCAGTTTCCGGACACCGACTAACTATGGCTACACCTTC	CASSFRTPTNYGYTF
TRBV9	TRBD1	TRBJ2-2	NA	TGTGCCAGTTCTCTCCTTCCCCCCGGGACAGGGGGATTCACCGGGGAGCTGTTTTTT	CASSLLPPGTGGFTGELFF
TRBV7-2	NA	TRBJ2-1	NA	TGTGCCAGCAGCCTCTACCCCGGTTCCTACAATGAGCAGTTCTTC	CASSLYPGSYNEQFF
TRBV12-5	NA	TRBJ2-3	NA	TGTGCTAGTGGTTTGGGGGGCTTCGAAGGGTATTTT	CASGLGGFEGYF
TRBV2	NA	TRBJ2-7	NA	TGTGCCAGCAGCGCAGGGGTCCTACTAAGGCAGTACTTC	CASSAGVLLRQYF
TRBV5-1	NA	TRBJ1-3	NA	TGCGCCAGCAGCTTGATGGGATCGGGAGGAAACACCATATATTTT	CASSLMGSGGNTIYF
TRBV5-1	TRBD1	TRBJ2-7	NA	TGCGCCAGCAGCAGGACAGGGGGAGACTACGAGCAGTACTTC	CASSRTGGDYEQYF
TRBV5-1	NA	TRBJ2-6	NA	TGCGCCAGCAGCGCCGCAGGCTCTGGGGCCAACGTCCTGACTTTC	CASSAAGSGANVLTF
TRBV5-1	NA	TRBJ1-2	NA	TGCGCCAGCAGCTCATCAGGTTCGTCTGGCTACACCTTC	CASSSSGSSGYTF
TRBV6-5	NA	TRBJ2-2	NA	TGTGCCAGCAGTCGGGACACCACCTACACCGGGGAGCTGTTTTTT	CASSRDTTYTGELFF
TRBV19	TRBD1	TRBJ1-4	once	TGTGCCAGTAGTCAGACCGGGACAGCGCTCGAAAAACTGTTTTTT	CASSQTGTALEKLFF
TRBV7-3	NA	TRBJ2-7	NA	TGTGCCAGCAGCGGCGGGACCGCCTACGAGCAGTACTTC	CASSGGTAYEQYF
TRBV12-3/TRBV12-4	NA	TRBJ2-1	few	TGTGCCAGCAGTTTCGCCGGGATAGGAGAGTTCTTC	CASSFAGIGEFF
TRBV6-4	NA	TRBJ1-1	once	TGTGCCAGCAGTGCCCAGGGGAGCACTGAAGCTTTCTTT	CASSAQGSTEAFF